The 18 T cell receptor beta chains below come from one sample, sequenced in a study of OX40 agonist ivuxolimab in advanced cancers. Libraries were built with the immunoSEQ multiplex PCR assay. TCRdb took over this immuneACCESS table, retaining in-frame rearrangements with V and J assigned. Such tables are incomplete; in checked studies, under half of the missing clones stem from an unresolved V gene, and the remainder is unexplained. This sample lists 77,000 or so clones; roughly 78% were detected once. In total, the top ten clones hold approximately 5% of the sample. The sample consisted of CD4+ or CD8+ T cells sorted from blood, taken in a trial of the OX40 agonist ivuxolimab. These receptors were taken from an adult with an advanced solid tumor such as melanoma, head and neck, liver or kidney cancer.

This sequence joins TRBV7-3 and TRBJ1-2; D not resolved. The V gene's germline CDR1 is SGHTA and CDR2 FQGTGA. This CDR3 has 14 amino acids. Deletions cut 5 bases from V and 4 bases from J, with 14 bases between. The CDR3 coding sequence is TGTGCCAGCAGCCCGAACGGGGTCGGCTATGGCTACACCTTC. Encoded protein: CASSPNGVGYGYTF.

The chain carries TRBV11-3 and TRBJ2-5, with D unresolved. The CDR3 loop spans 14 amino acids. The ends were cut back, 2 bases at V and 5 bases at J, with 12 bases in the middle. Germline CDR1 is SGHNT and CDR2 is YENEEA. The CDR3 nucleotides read TGTGCCAGCAGCTTAACCACCAGCGAGGAGACCCAGTACTTC. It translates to CASSLTTSEETQYF.

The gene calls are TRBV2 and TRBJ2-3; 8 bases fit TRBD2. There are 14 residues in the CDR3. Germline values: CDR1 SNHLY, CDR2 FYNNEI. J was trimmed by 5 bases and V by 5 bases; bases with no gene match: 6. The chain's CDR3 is CASSREGRGDTQYF. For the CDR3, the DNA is TGTGCCAGCAGTCGGGAGGGCCGGGGAGATACGCAGTATTTT. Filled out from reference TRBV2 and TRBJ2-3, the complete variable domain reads EPEVTQTPSHQVTQMGQEVILRCVPISNHLYFYWYRQILGQKVEFLVSFYNNEISEKSEIFDDQFSVERPDGSNFTLKIRSTKLEDSAMYFCASSREGRGDTQYFGPGTRLTVL.

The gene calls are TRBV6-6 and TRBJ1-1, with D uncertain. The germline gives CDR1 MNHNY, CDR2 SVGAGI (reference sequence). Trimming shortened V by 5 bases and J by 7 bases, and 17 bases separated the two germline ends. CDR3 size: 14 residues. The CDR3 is CASSQSAGMNEAFF. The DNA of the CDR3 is TGTGCCAGCAGTCAGAGCGCGGGGATGAATGAAGCTTTCTTT.

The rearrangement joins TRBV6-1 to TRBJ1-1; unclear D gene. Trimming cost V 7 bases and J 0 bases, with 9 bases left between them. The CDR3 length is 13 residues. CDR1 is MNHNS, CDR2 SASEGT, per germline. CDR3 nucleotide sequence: TGTGCCAGCACCCAAAGCATGAACACTGAAGCTTTCTTT. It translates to CASTQSMNTEAFF.

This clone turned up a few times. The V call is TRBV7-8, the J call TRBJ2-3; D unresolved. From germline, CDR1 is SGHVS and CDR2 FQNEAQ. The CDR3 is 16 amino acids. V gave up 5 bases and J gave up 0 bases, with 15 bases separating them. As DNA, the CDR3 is TGTGCCAGCAGCCAGAGACTTGATATTAGCACAGATACGCAGTATTTT. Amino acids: CASSQRLDISTDTQYF.

The chain's CDR3 is CASSPWTGLNEKLFF. The CDR3 nucleotides read TGTGCCAGCAGCCCCTGGACAGGACTTAATGAAAAACTGTTTTTT. The chain has TRBV9 and TRBJ1-4; 7 bases are shared with TRBD1. J lost 4 bases, V lost 4 bases, and 7 bases had no gene match. CDR1 and CDR2 from the germline V gene are SGDLS and YYNGEE. The CDR3 sequence is 15 residues long.

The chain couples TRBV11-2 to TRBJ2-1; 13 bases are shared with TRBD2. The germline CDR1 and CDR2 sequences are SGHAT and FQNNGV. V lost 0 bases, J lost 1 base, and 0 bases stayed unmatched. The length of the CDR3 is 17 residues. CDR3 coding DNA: TGTGCCAGCAGCTTAGAGGGACTAGCGGGATCCTACAATGAGCAGTTCTTC. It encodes CASSLEGLAGSYNEQFF.

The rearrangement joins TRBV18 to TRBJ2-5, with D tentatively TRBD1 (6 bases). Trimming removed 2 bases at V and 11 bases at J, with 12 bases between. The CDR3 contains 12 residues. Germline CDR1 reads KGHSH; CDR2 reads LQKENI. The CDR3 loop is CASSPSLGGQYF. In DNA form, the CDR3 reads TGTGCCAGCTCACCAAGTCTAGGGGGACAGTACTTC.

DNA of the CDR3: TGTGCCAGCAGGACCCCATTTTCGAACACTGAAGCTTTCTTT. Translated, it gives CASRTPFSNTEAFF. The V and J genes are TRBV4-2 and TRBJ1-1; D remains unclear. Germline-derived CDR1 and CDR2 are LGHNA and YNFKEQ. The CDR3 has 14 amino acids. Trimming removed 6 bases from V and 1 base from J, with 12 bases in between.

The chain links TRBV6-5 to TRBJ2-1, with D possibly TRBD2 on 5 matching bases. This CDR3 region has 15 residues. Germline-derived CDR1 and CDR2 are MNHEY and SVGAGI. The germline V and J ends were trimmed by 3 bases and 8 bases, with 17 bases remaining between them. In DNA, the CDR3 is TGTGCCAGCAGTTATAGCCGGGAACCGGCCGATGAGCAGTTCTTC. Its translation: CASSYSREPADEQFF.

The CDR3 reads CASSFVSVSSGGELFF. CDR3 DNA sequence: TGTGCCAGCAGTTTTGTTTCGGTATCGAGCGGTGGGGAGCTGTTTTTT. This chain connects TRBV28 to TRBJ2-2; weak D call: TRBD2 (5 bases). Germline CDR1 is MDHEN and CDR2 is SYDVKM. CDR3 length equals 16 residues. V was trimmed by 3 bases and J by 8 bases, leaving 19 bases between them.

The CDR3: CASSASPNYGYTF. In DNA, the CDR3 is TGTGCCAGCAGTGCCAGCCCTAACTATGGCTACACCTTC. The chain uses TRBV2 and TRBJ1-2; D not certain. With 4 bases removed from V and 0 bases from J, the gap between germline ends came to 6 bases. The germline V gene has CDR1 SNHLY and CDR2 FYNNEI. CDR3 length: 13 amino acids.

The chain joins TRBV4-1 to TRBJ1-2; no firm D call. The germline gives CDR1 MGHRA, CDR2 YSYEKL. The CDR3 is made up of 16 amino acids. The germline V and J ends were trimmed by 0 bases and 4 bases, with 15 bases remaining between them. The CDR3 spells CASSQDNRWGFYGYTF. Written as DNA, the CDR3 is TGCGCCAGCAGCCAAGATAATCGGTGGGGATTCTATGGCTACACCTTC.

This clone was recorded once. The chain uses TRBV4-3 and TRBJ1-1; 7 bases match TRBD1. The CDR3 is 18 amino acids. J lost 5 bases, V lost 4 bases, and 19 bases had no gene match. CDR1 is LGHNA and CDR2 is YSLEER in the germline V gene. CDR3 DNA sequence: TGCGCCAGCAGCCGTCAAGGGGGTTTTGGGGCAGGGGGGACTGAAGCTTTCTTT. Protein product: CASSRQGGFGAGGTEAFF.

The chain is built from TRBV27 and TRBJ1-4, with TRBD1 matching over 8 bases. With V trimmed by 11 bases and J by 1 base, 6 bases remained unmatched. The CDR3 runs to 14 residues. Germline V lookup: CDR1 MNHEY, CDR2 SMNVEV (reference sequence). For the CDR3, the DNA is TGTGCCGTCGGCAGGGGGCTAACTAATGAAAAACTGTTTTTT. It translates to CAVGRGLTNEKLFF.

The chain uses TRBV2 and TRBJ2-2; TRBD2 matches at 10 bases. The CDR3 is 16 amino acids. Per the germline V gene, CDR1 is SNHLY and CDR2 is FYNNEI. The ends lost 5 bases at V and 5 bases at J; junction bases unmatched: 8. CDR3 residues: CASSRSSGRGTGELFF. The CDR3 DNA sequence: TGTGCCAGCAGTCGATCTAGCGGGAGAGGAACCGGGGAGCTGTTTTTT.

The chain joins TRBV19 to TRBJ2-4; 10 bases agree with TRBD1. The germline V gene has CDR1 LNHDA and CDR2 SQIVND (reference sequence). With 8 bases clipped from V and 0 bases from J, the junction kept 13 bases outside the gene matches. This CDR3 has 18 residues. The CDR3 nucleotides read TGTGCCAGTCGGGGACAGGGGCTCGGAGGGCTAGCCAAAAACATTCAGTACTTC. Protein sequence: CASRGQGLGGLAKNIQYF.